This entry lists 23 T cell receptor beta chains sequenced from one sample in a study of CD8 T cells in ankylosing spondylitis. TCRdb itself ran the 5' RACE reads through MiXCR, one entry per CDR3 protein. The sample lists 290,000 or so distinct CDR3 sequences, around 21% occurring once. The sequenced material came from blood, either unsorted or a sorted T cell fraction (not recorded which). Every receptor here comes from a female donor with ankylosing spondylitis or in good health (not recorded which).

This clonotype was counted a few times. This chain uses TRBV18 with TRBJ1-3; D gene uncertain. Trimming shortened V by 4 bases and J by 4 bases, and 8 bases separated the two germline ends. CDR1 is KGHSH, CDR2 LQKENI, per germline. This CDR3 contains 13 residues. DNA for the CDR3: TGTGCCAGCTCACAGGAGGTCGGAAACACCATATATTTT. Translated, it gives CASSQEVGNTIYF.

The chain joins TRBV5-1 to TRBJ2-2; 7 bases match TRBD2. V gave up 4 bases and J gave up 1 base; unmatched junction bases: 4. Germline V gene sequence: CDR1 SGHRS, CDR2 YFSETQ. This CDR3 has 15 amino acids. CDR3 sequence: CASSVAGLNTGELFF. The CDR3 DNA reads TGCGCCAGCAGCGTAGCGGGCTTGAACACCGGGGAGCTGTTTTTT. The full variable domain, its missing parts supplied by reference TRBV5-1 and TRBJ2-2, is KAGVTQTPRYLIKTRGQQVTLSCSPISGHRSVSWYQQTPGQGLQFLFEYFSETQRNKGNFPGRFSGRQFSNSRSEMNVSTLELGDSALYLCASSVAGLNTGELFFGEGSRLTVL.

This clonotype was seen repeatedly, ten times or more. The chain employs TRBV12-3 or TRBV12-4 and TRBJ1-1; a weak D match, TRBD1 (5 bases). The V gene lost 7 bases and the J gene lost 9 bases, with 15 bases spanning the gap. This CDR3 spans 12 amino acids. The CDR3 loop reads CASKGTGLQAFF. The CDR3 DNA reads as TGTGCCAGCAAAGGGACGGGGTTACAAGCTTTCTTT.

There are a few counts of this clonotype. V and J are TRBV5-1 and TRBJ1-2, with D perhaps TRBD1 (5 bases). Germline V lookup: CDR1 SGHRS, CDR2 YFSETQ. There are 15 residues in the CDR3. V was clipped by 4 bases and J by 3 bases, with 16 bases between them. For the CDR3, the DNA is TGCGCCAGCAGCCCCGAGGTGGGGGGAGACTATGGCTACACCTTC. Translating it yields CASSPEVGGDYGYTF. The whole variable domain, remainder taken from reference TRBV5-1 and TRBJ1-2, is KAGVTQTPRYLIKTRGQQVTLSCSPISGHRSVSWYQQTPGQGLQFLFEYFSETQRNKGNFPGRFSGRQFSNSRSEMNVSTLELGDSALYLCASSPEVGGDYGYTFGSGTRLTVV.

This clonotype was observed a few times. V and J are TRBV30 and TRBJ2-7; either TRBD1 or TRBD2 may fit D (5 bases each). CDR3 length equals 14 residues. Germline-derived CDR1 and CDR2 are GTSNPN and SVGIG (reference sequence). The V gene lost 0 bases and the J gene lost 2 bases, with 11 bases spanning the gap. CDR3 sequence: CAWSVGRDPYEQYF. As DNA, the CDR3 is TGTGCCTGGAGTGTCGGCAGGGACCCCTACGAGCAGTACTTC. Combining the CDR3 with reference TRBV30 and TRBJ2-7 gives the whole variable domain SQTIHQWPATLVQPVGSPLSLECTVEGTSNPNLYWYRQAAGRGLQLLFYSVGIGQISSEVPQNLSASRPQDRQFILSSKKLLLSDSGFYLCAWSVGRDPYEQYFGPGTRLTVT.

The gene calls are TRBV4-3 and TRBJ2-1; D gene ambiguous. There are 12 residues in the CDR3. Germline V lookup: CDR1 LGHNA, CDR2 YSLEER. Trimming pared 0 bases from V and 7 bases from J, leaving 4 bases between. CDR3 amino acids: CASSQENNEQFF. Here the CDR3 DNA reads TGCGCCAGCAGCCAAGAGAATAATGAGCAGTTCTTC.

The rearrangement uses TRBV6-5 and TRBJ2-3; D might be TRBD2 (6 bases). Trimming removed 2 bases at V and 4 bases at J, with 16 bases between. This CDR3 has 16 amino acids. CDR1 is MNHEY, CDR2 SVGAGI, per germline. CDR3 nucleotide sequence: TGTGCCAGCAGTTACGCCGGAGGGGCAGGCGCAGATACGCAGTATTTT. It is translated as CASSYAGGAGADTQYF.

In DNA form, the CDR3 reads TGTGCCATCAGTGAACTGCTGAACACTGAAGCTTTCTTT. Translation gives CAISELLNTEAFF. The J gene is TRBJ1-1, the V gene TRBV10-3; D remains unclear. The V gene's germline CDR1 is ENHRY and CDR2 SYGVKD. CDR3 length: 13 amino acids. V was cut by 3 bases and J by 0 bases, with 5 bases left in between.

CDR3 coding DNA: TGTGCCTGCGGAGGGTACAATGAGCAGTTCTTC. Translated: CACGGYNEQFF. This chain connects TRBV6-6 to TRBJ2-1; TRBD2 might be the D (6 bases). Germline CDR1 reads MNHNY; CDR2 reads SVGAGI (reference sequence). Trimming shortened V by 11 bases and J by 4 bases, and 9 bases separated the two germline ends. This CDR3 has 11 amino acids.

This clonotype has a handful of counts. The chain uses TRBV20-1 and TRBJ2-7; D is unclear. The CDR3 is 13 amino acids. Germline V CDR1 and CDR2: DFQATT, SNEGSKA (reference sequence). The germline V and J ends were trimmed by 0 bases and 4 bases, with 10 bases remaining between them. CDR3 sequence (DNA): TGCAGTGCTAGAGATGCGCAAGGTTACGAGCAGTACTTC. Translating gives CSARDAQGYEQYF.

The chain combines TRBV18 with TRBJ1-6; D ambiguous. The germline gives CDR1 KGHSH, CDR2 LQKENI. The CDR3 loop spans 15 amino acids. Trimming cost V 1 base and J 8 bases, with 12 bases left between them. CDR3 protein: CASSPQVLRDSPLHF. The CDR3, as DNA: TGTGCCAGCTCACCACAGGTTTTAAGGGATTCACCCCTCCACTTT.

V is TRBV3-1 and J is TRBJ2-1; 14 positions agree with TRBD2. Trimming took 6 bases from V and 8 from J; bases not matched to a gene: 6. CDR1 is LGHDT and CDR2 is YNNKEL in the germline V gene (reference sequence). CDR3 length equals 15 residues. DNA for the CDR3: TGTGCCAGCAGAGCCGGGACTAGCGGGAGCTATGAGCAGTTCTTC. Translated: CASRAGTSGSYEQFF.

This clonotype was found many times. The rearrangement links TRBV7-2 to TRBJ2-5; D ambiguous. V dropped 2 bases and J dropped 3 bases, with 4 bases sitting between them. This CDR3 region has 12 residues. In germline, CDR1 is SGHTA, CDR2 FQGNSA. CDR3: CASSLSEETQYF. In DNA, the CDR3 is TGTGCCAGCAGCTTATCGGAAGAGACCCAGTACTTC. The full variable domain, in which reference TRBV7-2 and TRBJ2-5 provide the parts outside the CDR3, is GAGVSQSPSNKVTEKGKDVELRCDPISGHTALYWYRQSLGQGLEFLIYFQGNSAPDKSGLPSDRFSAERTGGSVSTLTIQRTQQEDSAVYLCASSLSEETQYFGPGTRLLVL.

V gene TRBV6-1 combines with J gene TRBJ2-3; 14 bases align to TRBD2. CDR1 and CDR2 (germline): MNHNS, SASEGT. The CDR3 contains 15 residues. The ends lost 5 bases at V and 6 bases at J; junction bases unmatched: 4. The CDR3 nucleotides are TGTGCCAGCAGTCGACTAGCGGGAGGGCTGGATACGCAGTATTTT. The encoded protein is CASSRLAGGLDTQYF.

The chain carries TRBV6-2 or TRBV6-3 and TRBJ2-6, with 9 bases that match TRBD1. Germline V gene sequence: CDR1 MNHEY, CDR2 SVGEGT. The CDR3 has 18 amino acids. The J segment lost 0 bases and the V segment lost 5 bases, leaving 8 bases of the junction unmatched. The CDR3 DNA is TGTGCCAGCAGTCCCGGACAGGGGATTAGCTCTGGGGCCAACGTCCTGACTTTC. This translates into CASSPGQGISSGANVLTF.

This clonotype was observed a handful of times. CDR3 sequence: CASSSQDWGGYGYTF. In DNA, the CDR3 is TGTGCCAGCAGTTCCCAGGACTGGGGAGGATATGGCTACACCTTC. The chain joins TRBV12-3 or TRBV12-4 to TRBJ1-2; D is unclear. This CDR3 contains 15 residues. Trimming took off 4 bases at V and 5 bases at J, with 17 bases between the two ends.

The chain's CDR3 is CASSLSGRWSEQFF. In DNA, the CDR3 is TGTGCCAGCAGCCTAAGCGGGAGGTGGTCTGAGCAGTTCTTC. The chain couples TRBV11-3 to TRBJ2-1, with TRBD2 matching over 9 bases. The V segment lost 5 bases and the J segment 9 bases; nucleotides outside the gene matches: 8. This CDR3 region has 14 residues. CDR1 is SGHNT, CDR2 YENEEA, per germline.

This clonotype was detected only a few times. The rearrangement uses TRBV19 and TRBJ2-6; the match to TRBD1 covers 9 bases. The CDR3 length is 18 residues. V lost 6 bases, J lost 2 bases, and 11 bases stayed unmatched. Germline V gene sequence: CDR1 LNHDA, CDR2 SQIVND (reference sequence). CDR3 bases: TGTGCCAGTAGAGATGGGGGACAGGGAACTCCTGGGGCCAACGTCCTGACTTTC. Encoded protein: CASRDGGQGTPGANVLTF.

This clonotype was found a few times. The chain has TRBV5-1 and TRBJ2-5; no clear D gene. The germline V gene has CDR1 SGHRS and CDR2 YFSETQ. The CDR3 is 14 amino acids. Trimming removed 0 bases at V and 4 bases at J, with 10 bases between. The CDR3 reads CASSLAGEVETQYF. The DNA of the CDR3 is TGCGCCAGCAGCTTGGCCGGAGAGGTAGAGACCCAGTACTTC.

The table lists this clonotype with a few counts. The gene calls are TRBV6-5 and TRBJ2-7; 8 bases line up with TRBD1. CDR1 is MNHEY and CDR2 is SVGAGI in the germline V gene. Trimming took 4 bases from V and 5 from J; bases not matched to a gene: 4. This CDR3 region has 13 residues. The CDR3 spells CASSWTGRNEQYF. CDR3 nucleotide sequence: TGTGCCAGCAGTTGGACAGGGCGAAACGAGCAGTACTTC.

This clonotype was counted only a few times. The chain has TRBV7-2 and TRBJ2-2; D could derive from TRBD1 or TRBD2 (5 bases each). CDR1 and CDR2 (germline): SGHTA, FQGNSA. Trimming removed 5 bases from V and 6 bases from J, with 19 bases in between. The CDR3 is made up of 16 amino acids. CDR3 protein: CASSHTGLARPGELFF. Written as DNA, the CDR3 is TGTGCCAGCAGCCATACAGGACTCGCGCGGCCCGGGGAGCTGTTTTTT.

The chain uses TRBV20-1 and TRBJ2-4; D may correspond to TRBD1 or TRBD2 (5 bases each). CDR1 is DFQATT and CDR2 is SNEGSKA in the germline V gene (reference sequence). The CDR3 is 11 amino acids. The chain's CDR3 is CRVERGSIQYF. The CDR3 DNA reads TGCAGGGTAGAGAGGGGAAGCATTCAGTACTTC.

The chain joins TRBV12-3 or TRBV12-4 to TRBJ1-3, with D unresolved. V was pared by 5 bases and J by 4 bases, with 12 bases between. This CDR3 spans 14 amino acids. CDR3 protein: CASSGGRWGNTIYF. The CDR3 DNA reads TGTGCCAGCAGTGGCGGACGATGGGGAAACACCATATATTTT.